This TCR beta chain appears in the sequencing data of a study of CD8 T cells in Susac syndrome. Study-wide background: When blood was drawn, patients with Susac syndrome were on intravenous immunoglobulin alone, on corticosteroids, or therapy-naive.

The CDR3 runs 13 residues. Germline V gene data show CDR1 as SGHNT and CDR2 as YYREEE (reference sequence). V was clipped by 3 bases and J by 5 bases; unmatched bases: 4. The RNA input was roughly 0.45 to 1 ug, and it was reverse transcribed with random hexamers. MiXCR was run by TCRdb on the immunoSEQ multiplex PCR reads, yielding one entry per CDR3 protein. The table has 150,000 to 190,000 distinct CDR3 sequences, 85% to 95% seen once. This receptor was taken from a human donor with Susac syndrome. The sample was CD4+ T cells from PBMCs. This chain links TRBV5-4 with TRBJ2-5; TRBD2 agrees at 7 bases. The CDR3 DNA reads TGTGCCAGCAGCTCGACTAGCTGGGAGACCCAGTACTTC. Its translation is CASSSTSWETQYF.